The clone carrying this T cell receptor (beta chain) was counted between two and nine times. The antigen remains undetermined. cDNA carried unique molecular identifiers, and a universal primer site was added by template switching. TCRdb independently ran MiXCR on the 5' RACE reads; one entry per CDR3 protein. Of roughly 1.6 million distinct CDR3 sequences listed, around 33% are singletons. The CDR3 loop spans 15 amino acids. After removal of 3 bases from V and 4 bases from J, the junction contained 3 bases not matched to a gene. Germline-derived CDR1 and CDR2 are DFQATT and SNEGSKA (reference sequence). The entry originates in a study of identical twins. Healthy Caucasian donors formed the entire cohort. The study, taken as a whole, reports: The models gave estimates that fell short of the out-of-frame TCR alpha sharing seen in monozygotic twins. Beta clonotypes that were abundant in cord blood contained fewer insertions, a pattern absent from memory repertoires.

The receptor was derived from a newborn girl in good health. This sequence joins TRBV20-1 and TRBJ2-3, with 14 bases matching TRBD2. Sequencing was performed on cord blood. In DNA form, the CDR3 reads TGCAGTGCTAGGGGGACTAGCGGGAGAGCAGATACGCAGTATTTT. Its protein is CSARGTSGRADTQYF.